Following are 5 T cell receptor beta chains from one sample sequenced in a study of blood T cell repertoires in COVID-19 (dated by TCRdb to 2019 to 2021). Libraries were constructed by the immunoSEQ multiplex PCR assay. Here the immuneACCESS table is served through TCRdb, limited to in-frame sequences with V and J called. Missing clones are a known gap in these copies; in checked studies unresolved V genes cover under half, and the rest lacks a known reason. This sample lists about 92,000 clones; less than 85% were detected once. The ten largest clones add up to around 39% of the sample. The sample comprised peripheral blood. These receptors were taken from an elderly man with acute or convalescent COVID-19.

This rearrangement joins TRBV28 to TRBJ1-2, with 11 positions matching TRBD1. The CDR3 sequence is 16 residues long. Trimming took 5 bases from V and 8 from J; bases not matched to a gene: 13. Germline lookup yields CDR1 MDHEN and CDR2 SYDVKM. CDR3 loop: CASSTPSADRGQGYTF. The CDR3 DNA sequence: TGTGCCAGCAGTACACCTTCTGCGGACAGGGGGCAAGGCTACACCTTC.

The chain uses TRBV18 and TRBJ1-1; maybe TRBD1 (6 bases). This CDR3 is built from 14 residues. V was clipped by 2 bases and J by 0 bases, with 7 bases between them. Germline lookup yields CDR1 KGHSH and CDR2 LQKENI. The CDR3 sequence: CASSPGQLNTEAFF. The CDR3 bases are TGTGCCAGCTCACCAGGACAGCTGAACACTGAAGCTTTCTTT.

The chain carries TRBV28 and TRBJ1-5, with D tentatively TRBD1 (5 bases). The germline V gene has CDR1 MDHEN and CDR2 SYDVKM. V lost 2 bases and J 8 bases, leaving 16 bases between the germline ends. This CDR3 has 15 residues. CDR3 protein: CASSLGARQGKPQHF. The CDR3 DNA sequence: TGTGCCAGCAGTTTAGGGGCGCGGCAGGGTAAGCCCCAGCATTTT.

This rearrangement joins TRBV28 to TRBJ1-2; 7 positions agree with TRBD1. The CDR3 sequence is 14 residues long. The V gene end was trimmed by 10 bases and the J gene end by 4 bases; junction bases not matched to a gene: 12. Looked up from germline, CDR1 is MDHEN and CDR2 is SYDVKM. CDR3 loop: CATRQGRSAYGYTF. CDR3 DNA sequence: TGTGCCACCAGACAGGGACGGTCGGCCTATGGCTACACCTTC.

The chain employs TRBV4-3 and TRBJ2-1; D perhaps matches TRBD1 (5 bases). This CDR3 has 13 amino acids. The V end lost 0 bases, the J end lost 9 bases, and 9 bases lay between the germline ends. Looked up from germline, CDR1 is LGHNA and CDR2 is YSLEER. The CDR3 bases are TGCGCCAGCAGCCAAGATTGGGGCAGTGAGCAGTTCTTC. It specifies CASSQDWGSEQFF.